These T cell receptor beta chains were read from a single sample in a study of PD-L1 blockade in urothelial cancer. Produced via immunoSEQ multiplex PCR; TCRdb's table is partial and in-frame only. This sample has about 47,000 clones; 80% occur once, and the top ten carry roughly 15%. The material sequenced was PBMCs, taken around atezolizumab (anti-PD-L1) treatment. The receptor source for this set is a man in his fifties or sixties with urothelial cancer. The CDR3 runs from the conserved cysteine through the conserved F or W. A D gene is named only where the DNA matches it firmly. Clone size is given for some rows only: seen once, a few or many times, or a class if the clone is expanded.

len: 17
v_gene: TRBV7-9
abundance: -
j_gene: TRBJ2-2
d_gene: -
CDR3nt: TGTGCCAGCAGCTTAGCGTTACAGGGAAGGGGCACCGGGGAGCTGTTTTTT
CDR3aa: CASSLALQGRGTGELFF

len: 16
v_gene: TRBV5-1
abundance: -
j_gene: TRBJ2-2
d_gene: TRBD2
CDR3nt: TGCGCCAGCAGCTACCTAGCGGGGTTAAACACCGGGGAGCTGTTTTTT
CDR3aa: CASSYLAGLNTGELFF

len: 14
v_gene: TRBV10-1
abundance: -
j_gene: TRBJ2-7
d_gene: -
CDR3nt: TGCGCCAGCAGTGCAATAGAGGACAGCTACGAGCAGTACTTC
CDR3aa: CASSAIEDSYEQYF

len: 17
v_gene: TRBV5-1
abundance: -
j_gene: TRBJ2-1
d_gene: -
CDR3nt: TGCGCCAGCAGCCCGGCGGCTGGCTCGAGCTCCTACAATGAGCAGTTCTTC
CDR3aa: CASSPAAGSSSYNEQFF

len: 12
v_gene: TRBV5-6
abundance: once
j_gene: TRBJ2-1
d_gene: TRBD1
CDR3nt: TGTGCCAGCAGCGCCGGACAGGGGAAGCAGTTCTTC
CDR3aa: CASSAGQGKQFF

len: 16
v_gene: TRBV7-9
abundance: -
j_gene: TRBJ1-1
d_gene: TRBD1
CDR3nt: TGTGCCAGCAGCCCCGGGACAGGGGGCGGGAACACTGAAGCTTTCTTT
CDR3aa: CASSPGTGGGNTEAFF

len: 15
v_gene: TRBV7-9
abundance: -
j_gene: TRBJ2-7
d_gene: TRBD1
CDR3nt: TGTGCCAGCAAAGCCCCGGGACAGTATCCCTACGAGCAGTACTTC
CDR3aa: CASKAPGQYPYEQYF

len: 13
v_gene: TRBV19
abundance: -
j_gene: TRBJ1-2
d_gene: -
CDR3nt: TGTGCCAGTAGTATAGACGGGACAAACGGCTACACCTTC
CDR3aa: CASSIDGTNGYTF

len: 14
v_gene: TRBV6-5
abundance: -
j_gene: TRBJ2-3
d_gene: -
CDR3nt: TGTGCCAGCAGTTACACCGGGAACACAGATACGCAGTATTTT
CDR3aa: CASSYTGNTDTQYF

len: 16
v_gene: TRBV6-1
abundance: -
j_gene: TRBJ1-1
d_gene: -
CDR3nt: TGTGCCAGCAGTGAAGCGCATAACAGGGTGAACACTGAAGCTTTCTTT
CDR3aa: CASSEAHNRVNTEAFF

len: 16
v_gene: TRBV13
abundance: -
j_gene: TRBJ2-7
d_gene: TRBD2
CDR3nt: TGTGCCAGCAGCTCGACTAGCGGGGGCCACAACTACGAGCAGTACTTC
CDR3aa: CASSSTSGGHNYEQYF

len: 15
v_gene: TRBV4-3
abundance: -
j_gene: TRBJ1-1
d_gene: TRBD1
CDR3nt: TGCGCCAGCAGCCAAGATACGACAGGGTTTACTGAAGCTTTCTTT
CDR3aa: CASSQDTTGFTEAFF

len: 16
v_gene: TRBV2
abundance: -
j_gene: TRBJ2-3
d_gene: TRBD2
CDR3nt: TGTGCCAGCAATCAGCGGGGAGGAGAGAGCACAGATACGCAGTATTTT
CDR3aa: CASNQRGGESTDTQYF

len: 12
v_gene: TRBV19
abundance: -
j_gene: TRBJ1-4
d_gene: -
CDR3nt: TGTGCCAGCCGAAGGGGGGGAGAAAAACTGTTTTTT
CDR3aa: CASRRGGEKLFF

len: 16
v_gene: TRBV29-1
abundance: -
j_gene: TRBJ2-3
d_gene: -
CDR3nt: TGCAGCGTTGACCTCGCCGGACAGCCTCGCACAGATACGCAGTATTTT
CDR3aa: CSVDLAGQPRTDTQYF

len: 12
v_gene: TRBV28
abundance: -
j_gene: TRBJ2-1
d_gene: -
CDR3nt: TGTGCCAGTAGCGGATCCTACAATGAGCAGTTCTTC
CDR3aa: CASSGSYNEQFF

len: 16
v_gene: TRBV10-2
abundance: -
j_gene: TRBJ2-3
d_gene: TRBD2
CDR3nt: TGCGCCAGCAGGCCCCGGGAGACTAGCGCCATTGATTCCCAGTATTTT
CDR3aa: CASRPRETSAIDSQYF

len: 11
v_gene: TRBV30
abundance: -
j_gene: TRBJ1-2
d_gene: -
CDR3nt: TGTGCCTGGGACTTTAACTATGGCTACACCTTC
CDR3aa: CAWDFNYGYTF

len: 16
v_gene: TRBV30
abundance: -
j_gene: TRBJ1-4
d_gene: -
CDR3nt: TGTGCCTGGAATCGAGGGGGTATTGAGACCCGAGGAAAACTGTTTTTT
CDR3aa: CAWNRGGIETRGKLFF

len: 16
v_gene: TRBV6-6
abundance: -
j_gene: TRBJ2-3
d_gene: TRBD2
CDR3nt: TGTGCCAGCATCAACCCTCTAGCGGGGTACACAGATACGCAGTATTTT
CDR3aa: CASINPLAGYTDTQYF

len: 14
v_gene: TRBV6-1
abundance: -
j_gene: TRBJ2-5
d_gene: TRBD1
CDR3nt: TGTGCCAGCTCCAGACAGGGTCCCAAAGAGACCCAGTACTTC
CDR3aa: CASSRQGPKETQYF

len: 16
v_gene: TRBV6-5
abundance: few
j_gene: TRBJ1-2
d_gene: TRBD1
CDR3nt: TGTGCCAGCAGTTACGTCCGGACAGGGGGTAGCTATGGCTACACCTTC
CDR3aa: CASSYVRTGGSYGYTF

len: 12
v_gene: TRBV19
abundance: -
j_gene: TRBJ2-4
d_gene: -
CDR3nt: TGTGCCAGTAGTGAGGCCAAAAACATTCAGTACTTC
CDR3aa: CASSEAKNIQYF

len: 13
v_gene: TRBV7-2
abundance: -
j_gene: TRBJ1-2
d_gene: -
CDR3nt: TGTGCCAGCAGCCCCAGGGAGGGCTATGGCTACACCTTC
CDR3aa: CASSPREGYGYTF

len: 15
v_gene: TRBV12-5
abundance: once
j_gene: TRBJ2-3
d_gene: TRBD1
CDR3nt: TGTGCTAGTGGAGGGACAGGGACTAGCACAGATACGCAGTATTTT
CDR3aa: CASGGTGTSTDTQYF

len: 13
v_gene: TRBV11-3
abundance: -
j_gene: TRBJ2-5
d_gene: -
CDR3nt: TGTGCCAGCAGCCTTCAGGGACAAGAGACCCAGTACTTC
CDR3aa: CASSLQGQETQYF

len: 15
v_gene: TRBV28
abundance: -
j_gene: TRBJ2-7
d_gene: TRBD1
CDR3nt: TGTGCCACAAAGCTAGGACAGGGGCTCTCCTACGAGCAGTACTTC
CDR3aa: CATKLGQGLSYEQYF

len: 16
v_gene: TRBV6-6
abundance: -
j_gene: TRBJ2-1
d_gene: TRBD2
CDR3nt: TGTGCCAGCAGCCCACTCCGGGGGGTTTTGGAAAATGAGCAGTTCTTC
CDR3aa: CASSPLRGVLENEQFF

len: 14
v_gene: TRBV27
abundance: -
j_gene: TRBJ2-7
d_gene: -
CDR3nt: TGTGCCAGCAGTTTACTGGCGGGAACCTACGAGCAGTACTTC
CDR3aa: CASSLLAGTYEQYF

len: 15
v_gene: TRBV28
abundance: -
j_gene: TRBJ2-7
d_gene: TRBD1
CDR3nt: TGTGCCAGCAGTGCCTACAGGGGGCACTCCTACGAGCAGTACTTC
CDR3aa: CASSAYRGHSYEQYF

len: 14
v_gene: TRBV27
abundance: -
j_gene: TRBJ2-5
d_gene: -
CDR3nt: TGTGCCAGCAGTTTTCAGGGTAGCCAAGAGACCCAGTACTTC
CDR3aa: CASSFQGSQETQYF

len: 14
v_gene: TRBV7-9
abundance: once
j_gene: TRBJ2-5
d_gene: TRBD2
CDR3nt: TGTGCCAGCAGCTCCGGGGGGGGCGGCGGGACCCAGTACTTC
CDR3aa: CASSSGGGGGTQYF

len: 14
v_gene: TRBV6-5
abundance: -
j_gene: TRBJ2-2
d_gene: -
CDR3nt: TGTGCCAGCAACTCGAGGGCTGGCACCGGGGAGCTGTTTTTT
CDR3aa: CASNSRAGTGELFF

len: 13
v_gene: TRBV10-2
abundance: few
j_gene: TRBJ2-2
d_gene: -
CDR3nt: TGCGCCAGCGGGACTCCGAACACCGGGGAGCTGTTTTTT
CDR3aa: CASGTPNTGELFF

len: 18
v_gene: TRBV27
abundance: -
j_gene: TRBJ2-6
d_gene: -
CDR3nt: TGTGCCAGCAGTTTATTGGGGCTCTCGGGCGGTGGGGCCAACGTCCTGACTTTC
CDR3aa: CASSLLGLSGGGANVLTF

len: 15
v_gene: TRBV7-8
abundance: -
j_gene: TRBJ2-1
d_gene: -
CDR3nt: TGTGCCAGCAGCTCAAAGACTAGTTTCCTCAATGAGCAGTTCTTC
CDR3aa: CASSSKTSFLNEQFF

len: 15
v_gene: TRBV15
abundance: -
j_gene: TRBJ2-2
d_gene: TRBD1
CDR3nt: TGTGCCACCAGCAGAGAGGACAGGGCCGCCGGGGAGCTGTTTTTT
CDR3aa: CATSREDRAAGELFF

len: 15
v_gene: TRBV5-6
abundance: -
j_gene: TRBJ2-7
d_gene: TRBD2
CDR3nt: TGTGCCAGCAGGCACAGACTAGCACCAACTACGAGGCAGTACTTC
CDR3aa: CASRHRLAPTTRQYF

len: 18
v_gene: TRBV6-1
abundance: -
j_gene: TRBJ2-1
d_gene: TRBD2
CDR3nt: TGTGCCAGCAGTGACCCCCTTAGCGGGGGGATAACAGGAGGTGAGCAGTTCTTC
CDR3aa: CASSDPLSGGITGGEQFF

len: 14
v_gene: TRBV5-1
abundance: -
j_gene: TRBJ2-7
d_gene: TRBD2
CDR3nt: TGCGCCAGCAGCGTAGCGGGGGCGGCCTACGAGCAGTACTTC
CDR3aa: CASSVAGAAYEQYF

len: 15
v_gene: TRBV2
abundance: -
j_gene: TRBJ2-5
d_gene: TRBD2
CDR3nt: TGTGCCAGCAGCGTACTAGCGGGCCGCCAAGAGACCCAGTACTTC
CDR3aa: CASSVLAGRQETQYF